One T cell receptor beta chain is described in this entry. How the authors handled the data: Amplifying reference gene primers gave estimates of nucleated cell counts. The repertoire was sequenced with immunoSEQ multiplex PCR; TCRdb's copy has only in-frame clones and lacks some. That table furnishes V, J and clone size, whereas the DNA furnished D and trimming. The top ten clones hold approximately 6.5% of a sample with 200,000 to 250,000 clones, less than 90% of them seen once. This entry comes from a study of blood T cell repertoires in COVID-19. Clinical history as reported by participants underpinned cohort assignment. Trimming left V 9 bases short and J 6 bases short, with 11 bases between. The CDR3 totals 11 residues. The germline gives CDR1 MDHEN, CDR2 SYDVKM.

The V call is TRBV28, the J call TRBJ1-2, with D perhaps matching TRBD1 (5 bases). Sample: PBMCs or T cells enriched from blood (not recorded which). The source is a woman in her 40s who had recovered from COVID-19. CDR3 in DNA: TGTGCCAGTAAGCAGGGCGATGGCTACACCTTC. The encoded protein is CASKQGDGYTF.